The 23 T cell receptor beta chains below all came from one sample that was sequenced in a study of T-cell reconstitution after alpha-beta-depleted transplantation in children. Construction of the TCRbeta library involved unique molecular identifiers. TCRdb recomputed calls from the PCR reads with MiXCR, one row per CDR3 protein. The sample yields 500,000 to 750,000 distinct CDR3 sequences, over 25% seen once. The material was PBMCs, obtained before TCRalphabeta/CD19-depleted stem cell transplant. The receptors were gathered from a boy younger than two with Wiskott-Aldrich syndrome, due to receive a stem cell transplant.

The CDR3 DNA sequence: TGCAGTGCTAGAGATCCTCTTAGCGGGAGAAACAATGAGCAGTTCTTC. This gives the protein CSARDPLSGRNNEQFF. The rearrangement links TRBV20-1 to TRBJ2-1; TRBD2 matches 9 bases. This CDR3 comprises 16 residues. Germline V CDR1 and CDR2: DFQATT, SNEGSKA (reference sequence). V shed 0 bases, J shed 5 bases, and the junction held 8 bases outside the gene matches.

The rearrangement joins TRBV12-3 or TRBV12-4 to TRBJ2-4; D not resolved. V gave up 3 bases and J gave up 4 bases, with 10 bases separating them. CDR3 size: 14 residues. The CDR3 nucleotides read TGTGCCAGCAGTTTGCGTGGCACTAAAAACATTCAGTACTTC. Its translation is CASSLRGTKNIQYF.

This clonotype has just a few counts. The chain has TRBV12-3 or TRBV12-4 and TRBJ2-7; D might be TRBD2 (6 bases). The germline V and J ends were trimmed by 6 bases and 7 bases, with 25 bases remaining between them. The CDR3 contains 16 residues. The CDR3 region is CASSALSGGAPREQYF. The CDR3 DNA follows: TGTGCCAGCAGCGCATTGAGCGGCGGGGCCCCTCGGGAGCAGTACTTC.

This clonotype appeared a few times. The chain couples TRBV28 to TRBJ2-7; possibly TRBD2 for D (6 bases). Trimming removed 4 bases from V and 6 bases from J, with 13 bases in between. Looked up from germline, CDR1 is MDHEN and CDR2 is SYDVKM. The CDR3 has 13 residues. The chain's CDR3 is CASSSRTIGEQYF. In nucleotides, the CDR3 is TGTGCCAGCAGTTCCCGGACTATTGGCGAGCAGTACTTC. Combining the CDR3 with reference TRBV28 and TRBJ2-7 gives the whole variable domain DVKVTQSSRYLVKRTGEKVFLECVQDMDHENMFWYRQDPGLGLRLIYFSYDVKMKEKGDIPEGYSVSREKKERFSLILESASTNQTSMYLCASSSRTIGEQYFGPGTRLTVT.

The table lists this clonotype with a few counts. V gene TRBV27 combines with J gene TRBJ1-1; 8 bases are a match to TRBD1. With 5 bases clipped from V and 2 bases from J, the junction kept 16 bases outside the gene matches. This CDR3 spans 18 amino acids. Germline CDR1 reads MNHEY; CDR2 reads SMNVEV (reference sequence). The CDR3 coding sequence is TGTGCCAGCAGTCCATACGCCGGACAGGGAGTCAGAAACACTGAAGCTTTCTTT. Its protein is CASSPYAGQGVRNTEAFF.

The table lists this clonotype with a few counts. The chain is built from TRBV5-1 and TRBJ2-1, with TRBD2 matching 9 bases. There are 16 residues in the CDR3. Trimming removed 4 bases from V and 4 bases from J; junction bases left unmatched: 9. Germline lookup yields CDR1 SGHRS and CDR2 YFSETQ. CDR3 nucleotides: TGCGCCAGCAGCCGAACCGATGGACTAGCGTACAATGAGCAGTTCTTC. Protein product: CASSRTDGLAYNEQFF.

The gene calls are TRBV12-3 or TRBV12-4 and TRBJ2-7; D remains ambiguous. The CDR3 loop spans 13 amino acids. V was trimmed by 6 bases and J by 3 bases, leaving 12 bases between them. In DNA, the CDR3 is TGTGCCAGCAGCATAACGAGCGTCTACGAGCAGTACTTC. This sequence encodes CASSITSVYEQYF.

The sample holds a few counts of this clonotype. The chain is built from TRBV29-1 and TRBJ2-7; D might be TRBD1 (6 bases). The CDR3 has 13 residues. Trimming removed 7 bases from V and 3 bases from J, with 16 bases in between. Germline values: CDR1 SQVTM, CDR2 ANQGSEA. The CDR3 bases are TGCAGCGCGATAACAGGGCCCCTCTACGAGCAGTACTTC. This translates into CSAITGPLYEQYF.

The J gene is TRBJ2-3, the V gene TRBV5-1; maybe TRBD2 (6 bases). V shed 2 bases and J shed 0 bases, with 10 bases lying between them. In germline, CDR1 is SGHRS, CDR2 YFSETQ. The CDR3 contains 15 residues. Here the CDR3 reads CASSFSGGSTDTQYF. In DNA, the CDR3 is TGCGCCAGCAGCTTTAGCGGAGGGAGCACAGATACGCAGTATTTT.

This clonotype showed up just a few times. In DNA form, the CDR3 reads TGTGCCACCAGTGATTCAGTGGAGGCGGGGTACCAAGAGACCCAGTACTTC. Translating it yields CATSDSVEAGYQETQYF. The rearrangement uses TRBV24-1 and TRBJ2-5, with a possible D match to TRBD2 (6 bases). Germline V gene lookup returns CDR1 KGHDR and CDR2 SFDVKD. The CDR3 consists of 17 residues. The V gene lost 2 bases and the J gene lost 0 bases, with 15 bases spanning the gap.

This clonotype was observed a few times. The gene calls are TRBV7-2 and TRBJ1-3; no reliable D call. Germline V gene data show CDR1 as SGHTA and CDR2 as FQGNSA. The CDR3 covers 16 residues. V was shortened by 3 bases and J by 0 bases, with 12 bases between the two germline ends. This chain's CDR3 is CASSFGLSSSGNTIYF. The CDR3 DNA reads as TGTGCCAGCAGCTTCGGACTGTCGAGCTCTGGAAACACCATATATTTT.

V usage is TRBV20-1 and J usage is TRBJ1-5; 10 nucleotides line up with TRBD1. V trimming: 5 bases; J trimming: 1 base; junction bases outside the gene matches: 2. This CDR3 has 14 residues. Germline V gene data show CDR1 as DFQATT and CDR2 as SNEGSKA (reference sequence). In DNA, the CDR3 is TGCAGTGCTGGGACAGGGGTGAGCAATCAGCCCCAGCATTTT. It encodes CSAGTGVSNQPQHF.

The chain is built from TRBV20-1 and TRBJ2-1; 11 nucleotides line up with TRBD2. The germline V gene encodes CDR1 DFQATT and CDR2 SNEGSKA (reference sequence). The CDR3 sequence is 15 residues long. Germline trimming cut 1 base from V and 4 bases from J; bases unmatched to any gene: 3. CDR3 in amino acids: CSARAGLAAYNEQFF. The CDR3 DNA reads TGCAGTGCTAGAGCGGGACTAGCGGCGTACAATGAGCAGTTCTTC.

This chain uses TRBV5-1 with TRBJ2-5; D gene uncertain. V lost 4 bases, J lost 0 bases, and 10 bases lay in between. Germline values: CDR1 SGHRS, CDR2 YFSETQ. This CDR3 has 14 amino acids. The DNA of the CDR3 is TGCGCCAGCAGCCGTTCCCAGTACCAAGAGACCCAGTACTTC. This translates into CASSRSQYQETQYF.

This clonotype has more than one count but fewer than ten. CDR3 bases: TGTGCCAGCAGCTTCGGGACAGGGGAATACAATGAGCAGTTCTTC. Translation gives CASSFGTGEYNEQFF. The genes are TRBV11-3 and TRBJ2-1, with 10 bases aligning to TRBD1. The CDR3 loop spans 15 amino acids. Trimming took 3 bases from V and 4 from J; bases not matched to a gene: 3. CDR1 is SGHNT and CDR2 is YENEEA in the germline V gene.

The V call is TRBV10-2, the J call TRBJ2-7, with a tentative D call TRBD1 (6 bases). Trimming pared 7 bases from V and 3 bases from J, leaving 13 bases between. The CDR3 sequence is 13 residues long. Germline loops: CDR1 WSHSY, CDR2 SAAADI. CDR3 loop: CASKRGKGYEQYF. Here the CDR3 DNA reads TGCGCCAGCAAGAGGGGGAAAGGCTACGAGCAGTACTTC.

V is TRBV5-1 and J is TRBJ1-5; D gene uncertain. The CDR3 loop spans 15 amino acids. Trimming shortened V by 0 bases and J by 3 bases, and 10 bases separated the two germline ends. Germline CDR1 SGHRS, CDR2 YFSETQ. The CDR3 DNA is TGCGCCAGCAGCTTGGTCCCAGGTATCAATCAGCCCCAGCATTTT. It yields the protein CASSLVPGINQPQHF.

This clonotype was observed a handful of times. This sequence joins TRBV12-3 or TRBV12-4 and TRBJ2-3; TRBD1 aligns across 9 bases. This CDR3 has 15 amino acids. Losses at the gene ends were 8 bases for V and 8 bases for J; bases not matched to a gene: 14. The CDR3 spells CASGTGTGSSVTQYF. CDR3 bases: TGTGCCAGCGGAACCGGGACAGGGTCTTCTGTTACGCAGTATTTT.

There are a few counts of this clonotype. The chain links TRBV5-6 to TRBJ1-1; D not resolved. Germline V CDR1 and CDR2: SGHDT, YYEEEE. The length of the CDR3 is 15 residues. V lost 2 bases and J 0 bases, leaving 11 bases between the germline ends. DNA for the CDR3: TGTGCCAGCAGCTTCCGGGATCGCATGAACACTGAAGCTTTCTTT. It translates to CASSFRDRMNTEAFF. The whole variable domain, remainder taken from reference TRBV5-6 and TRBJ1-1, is DAGVTQSPTHLIKTRGQQVTLRCSPKSGHDTVSWYQQALGQGPQFIFQYYEEEERQRGNFPDRFSGHQFPNYSSELNVNALLLGDSALYLCASSFRDRMNTEAFFGQGTRLTVV.

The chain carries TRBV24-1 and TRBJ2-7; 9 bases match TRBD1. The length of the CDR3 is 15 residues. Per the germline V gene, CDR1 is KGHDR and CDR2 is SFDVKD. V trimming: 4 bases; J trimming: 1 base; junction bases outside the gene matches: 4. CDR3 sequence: CATSEGGTGSYEQYF. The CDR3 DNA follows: TGTGCCACCAGTGAAGGGGGGACAGGGTCCTACGAGCAGTACTTC.

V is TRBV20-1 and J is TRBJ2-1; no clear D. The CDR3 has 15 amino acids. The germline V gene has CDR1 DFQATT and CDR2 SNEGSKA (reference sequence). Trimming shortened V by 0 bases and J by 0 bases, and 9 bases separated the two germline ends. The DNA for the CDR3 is TGCAGTGCTAGAGATCTGCAGAACTCCTACAATGAGCAGTTCTTC. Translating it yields CSARDLQNSYNEQFF.

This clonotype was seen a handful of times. The DNA of the CDR3 is TGCAGTGCTAGCTTAGTTGTTGGCTACGAGCAGTACTTC. Its translation is CSASLVVGYEQYF. The V gene is TRBV20-1, the J gene TRBJ2-7; D is uncertain. The CDR3 has 13 residues. From germline, CDR1 is DFQATT and CDR2 SNEGSKA (reference sequence). Trimming took 3 bases from V and 3 from J, leaving 12 bases between them.

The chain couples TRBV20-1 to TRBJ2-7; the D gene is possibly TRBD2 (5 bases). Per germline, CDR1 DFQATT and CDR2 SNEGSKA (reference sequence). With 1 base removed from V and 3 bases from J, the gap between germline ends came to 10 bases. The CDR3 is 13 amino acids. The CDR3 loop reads CSARGETFYEQYF. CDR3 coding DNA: TGCAGTGCTAGAGGGGAGACATTCTACGAGCAGTACTTC.